These 26 T cell receptor beta chains were all obtained from the same sample, sequenced in a study of T cell responses to AZD1222 COVID-19 vaccine. Profiling relied on immunoSEQ multiplex PCR, and the TCRdb table lists in-frame clones only, not all of them. Seen here are some 120,000 clones, about 88% observed once, and the top ten hold 2.5% to 3.5%. Sequenced here: peripheral blood, sampled 28 days after the second AZD1222 dose. These receptors all come from an adult who received the AZD1222 COVID-19 vaccine.

This sequence joins TRBV7-2 and TRBJ1-6, with a weak D call TRBD1 (6 bases). This CDR3 has 15 amino acids. Trimming removed 5 bases from V and 10 bases from J, with 18 bases in between. Germline loops: CDR1 SGHTA, CDR2 FQGNSA. CDR3 amino acids: CASSRGGVTISPLHF. The CDR3 DNA follows: TGTGCCAGCAGCAGAGGGGGGGTTACTATCTCACCCCTCCACTTT.

V gene TRBV27 combines with J gene TRBJ1-1; D is possibly TRBD1 (6 bases). This CDR3 is 14 amino acids long. CDR1 and CDR2 from the germline V gene are MNHEY and SMNVEV (reference sequence). Trimming took off 6 bases at V and 11 bases at J, with 22 bases between the two ends. The CDR3, as DNA: TGTGCCAGCAGCCGGGGGGACACCCTAATTGAGGCTTTCTTT. This translates into CASSRGDTLIEAFF.

The rearrangement joins TRBV7-2 to TRBJ2-2; 8 nucleotides line up with TRBD1. J lost 6 bases, V lost 5 bases, and 5 bases had no gene match. This CDR3 is built from 14 residues. Germline V CDR1 and CDR2: SGHTA, FQGNSA. This chain's CDR3 is CASSPGQGAGELFF. CDR3 in DNA: TGTGCCAGCAGCCCCGGACAGGGCGCCGGGGAGCTGTTTTTT.

The chain combines TRBV11-2 with TRBJ1-6; 9 bases fit TRBD1. The germline V gene has CDR1 SGHAT and CDR2 FQNNGV. The CDR3 consists of 15 residues. The trim removed 7 bases at V and 5 bases at J, leaving 6 bases unmatched. The CDR3 coding sequence is TGTGCCAGCAAAGTAGACAGGGGGAATAATTCACCCCTCCACTTT. Translating it yields CASKVDRGNNSPLHF.

Here the CDR3 DNA reads TGTGCCAGCTCACCGAAACAGGGTCCGGCTAATGAAAAACTGTTTTTT. Translated: CASSPKQGPANEKLFF. The V and J genes are TRBV18 and TRBJ1-4; tentative D call: TRBD1 (6 bases). Germline CDR1 is KGHSH and CDR2 is LQKENI. The V gene lost 3 bases and the J gene lost 3 bases, with 14 bases spanning the gap. This CDR3 is 16 amino acids long.

This clone was counted between two and nine times. The chain is built from TRBV30 and TRBJ1-6; a weak D match, TRBD1 (6 bases). CDR1 is GTSNPN, CDR2 SVGIG, per germline (reference sequence). Trimming shortened V by 0 bases and J by 7 bases, and 10 bases separated the two germline ends. CDR3 size: 14 residues. The CDR3 DNA reads as TGTGCCTGGAGTGTAACAGGGCAGAATTCACCCCTCCACTTT. Its translation is CAWSVTGQNSPLHF.

V gene TRBV10-3 combines with J gene TRBJ2-1; TRBD2 aligns across 12 bases. The V and J ends lost 7 bases and 4 bases, in that order; junction bases with no gene match: 8. Looked up from germline, CDR1 is ENHRY and CDR2 is SYGVKD. This CDR3 contains 16 residues. CDR3 bases: TGTGCCATCACCAACCCTAGCGGGGGGGCTTACAATGAGCAGTTCTTC. As protein: CAITNPSGGAYNEQFF.

The rearrangement joins TRBV6-2 or TRBV6-3 to TRBJ2-7; the D call may be TRBD1 or TRBD2 (5 bases each). The CDR3 length is 16 residues. Between the trimmed V and J ends, which lost 5 bases and 2 bases, there was a span of 19 bases. Germline V CDR1 and CDR2: MNHEY, SVGEGT. CDR3 coding DNA: TGTGCCAGCAGTCGAAACCCTACGGGGCCACCCTACGAGCAGTACTTC. Translation: CASSRNPTGPPYEQYF.

CDR3 protein: CASSRTGETGELFF. DNA of the CDR3: TGTGCCAGCAGCAGGACAGGAGAAACCGGGGAGCTGTTTTTT. The chain joins TRBV6-5 to TRBJ2-2; 7 bases align to TRBD1. CDR3 size: 14 residues. V was pared by 6 bases and J by 5 bases, with 6 bases of the junction left unmatched. From germline, CDR1 is MNHEY and CDR2 SVGAGI.

This sequence joins TRBV5-5 and TRBJ1-3; D might be TRBD1 (6 bases). The ends were cut back, 2 bases at V and 1 base at J, with 16 bases in the middle. This CDR3 comprises 17 residues. Germline V CDR1 and CDR2: SGHKS, YYEKEE (reference sequence). The DNA for the CDR3 is TGTGCCAGCAGCTTTGGCCCTGGCAGGGGTTCTGGAAACACCATATATTTT. This translates into CASSFGPGRGSGNTIYF.

This clone came up once. The chain has TRBV4-3 and TRBJ2-1, with 11 bases aligning to TRBD2. The junction had 7 bases not matched to a gene; V was cut back by 2 bases and J by 4 bases. Per germline, CDR1 LGHNA and CDR2 YSLEER. The CDR3 extends over 17 amino acids. The CDR3 is CASSQNPSGGMYNEQFF. CDR3 coding DNA: TGCGCCAGCAGCCAAAATCCTAGCGGGGGGATGTACAATGAGCAGTTCTTC.

The chain carries TRBV27 and TRBJ1-1; 10 bases fit TRBD1. The germline gives CDR1 MNHEY, CDR2 SMNVEV (reference sequence). The junction had 5 bases not matched to a gene; V was cut back by 3 bases and J by 4 bases. The CDR3 is 15 residues long. The CDR3 DNA reads TGTGCCAGCAGTTTGTTCGGACAGGGGGGCACTGAAGCTTTCTTT. Translation gives CASSLFGQGGTEAFF.

The CDR3 is CASSLTGVSPLHF. For the CDR3, the DNA is TGTGCCAGCAGCTTGACAGGGGTATCACCCCTCCACTTT. The rearrangement joins TRBV7-3 to TRBJ1-6; 8 bases are a match to TRBD1. V lost 3 bases and J lost 10; bases outside the gene matches: 2. This CDR3 is 13 amino acids long. Germline V lookup: CDR1 SGHTA, CDR2 FQGTGA.

V and J are TRBV28 and TRBJ2-7; D may be TRBD1 or TRBD2 (5 bases each). V dropped 5 bases and J dropped 5 bases, with 16 bases sitting between them. The germline V gene encodes CDR1 MDHEN and CDR2 SYDVKM. This CDR3 comprises 14 residues. CDR3 region: CASSHRDGYNEQYF. As DNA, the CDR3 is TGTGCCAGCAGTCACCGGGACGGATACAACGAGCAGTACTTC.

The chain recombines TRBV11-2 with TRBJ2-3; D ambiguous. This CDR3 contains 12 residues. Germline loops: CDR1 SGHAT, CDR2 FQNNGV. V was shortened by 6 bases and J by 0 bases, with 4 bases between the two germline ends. This chain's CDR3 is CASRKSTDTQYF. Here the CDR3 DNA reads TGTGCCAGCAGAAAAAGCACAGATACGCAGTATTTT.

The rearrangement links TRBV10-3 to TRBJ1-2; D uncertain. The CDR3 extends over 12 amino acids. Trimming took off 5 bases at V and 4 bases at J, with 8 bases between the two ends. Per the germline V gene, CDR1 is ENHRY and CDR2 is SYGVKD. CDR3 region: CAISPTTYGYTF. The CDR3 bases are TGTGCCATCAGTCCGACAACCTATGGCTACACCTTC.

The CDR3 is CASSPQGKHTEAFF. The CDR3 region has the DNA TGCGCCAGCAGTCCACAGGGGAAGCACACTGAAGCTTTCTTT. V is TRBV10-2 and J is TRBJ1-1; 7 nucleotides line up with TRBD1. Trimming cost V 5 bases and J 3 bases; bases outside gene matches: 6. Germline CDR1 and CDR2: WSHSY and SAAADI. The CDR3 has 14 amino acids.

The genes are TRBV12-3 or TRBV12-4 and TRBJ1-1; possible D gene TRBD1, 6 bases. V shed 8 bases and J shed 7 bases, with 8 bases lying between them. The CDR3 runs 10 residues. The CDR3 loop reads CASGRGEAFF. The CDR3 coding sequence is TGTGCCAGCGGCAGGGGTGAAGCTTTCTTT.

The rearrangement uses TRBV7-2 and TRBJ2-6; D may correspond to TRBD1 or TRBD2 (5 bases each). This CDR3 is 16 amino acids long. The V gene lost 5 bases and the J gene lost 1 base, with 12 bases spanning the gap. Germline V gene sequence: CDR1 SGHTA, CDR2 FQGNSA. CDR3 residues: CASSTGGISGANVLTF. The CDR3 coding sequence is TGTGCCAGCAGCACAGGAGGAATTTCTGGGGCCAACGTCCTGACTTTC.

The J gene is TRBJ2-7, the V gene TRBV5-1; TRBD2 agrees at 10 bases. The CDR3 consists of 15 residues. CDR1 and CDR2 from the germline V gene are SGHRS and YFSETQ. V dropped 0 bases and J dropped 2; count of bases not matched to a gene: 2. The CDR3 nucleotides are TGCGCCAGCAGCTTGGGCACTAGCGGGACCTACGAGCAGTACTTC. It is translated as CASSLGTSGTYEQYF.

This chain links TRBV19 with TRBJ2-6; D remains ambiguous. CDR1 is LNHDA and CDR2 is SQIVND in the germline V gene (reference sequence). The V end lost 8 bases, the J end lost 1 base, and 9 bases lay between the germline ends. The CDR3 is made up of 14 amino acids. This CDR3 is CASSLVSGANVLTF. The CDR3 DNA follows: TGTGCCAGTTCTCTAGTGTCTGGGGCCAACGTCCTGACTTTC.

J is TRBJ1-4 and V is TRBV6-5; perhaps TRBD1 as D (5 bases). Looked up from germline, CDR1 is MNHEY and CDR2 is SVGAGI. The V gene lost 6 bases and the J gene lost 3 bases, with 11 bases spanning the gap. CDR3 length equals 14 residues. CDR3: CASRDTGANEKLFF. CDR3 in DNA: TGTGCCAGCAGAGACACGGGGGCTAATGAAAAACTGTTTTTT.

CDR3 DNA: TGCGCCAGCAGAACTGATCCATACAATGAGCAGTTCTTC. As protein: CASRTDPYNEQFF. V is TRBV5-1 and J is TRBJ2-1; D unresolved. Trimming removed 5 bases at V and 4 bases at J, with 10 bases between. The CDR3 contains 13 residues. CDR1 is SGHRS and CDR2 is YFSETQ in the germline V gene.

Written as DNA, the CDR3 is TGTGCCAGCAGCTTGAGGCGGAACTATGGCTACACCTTC. Amino acids: CASSLRRNYGYTF. The rearrangement joins TRBV5-8 to TRBJ1-2; no clear D gene. This CDR3 has 13 amino acids. Germline CDR1 is SGHTS and CDR2 is YDEGEE. V lost 1 base, J lost 2 bases, and 6 bases lay in between.

This chain links TRBV11-2 with TRBJ1-4, with D hard to call. Looked up from germline, CDR1 is SGHAT and CDR2 is FQNNGV. V lost 1 base and J 3 bases, leaving 9 bases between the germline ends. There are 15 residues in the CDR3. DNA of the CDR3: TGTGCCAGCAGCTTAGTTTCGGAAGCTAATGAAAAACTGTTTTTT. This gives the protein CASSLVSEANEKLFF. Drawing the rest from reference TRBV11-2 and TRBJ1-4, the complete variable domain is EAGVAQSPRYKIIEKRQSVAFWCNPISGHATLYWYQQILGQGPKLLIQFQNNGVVDDSQLPKDRFSAERLKGVDSTLKIQPAKLEDSAVYLCASSLVSEANEKLFFGSGTQLSVL.

J is TRBJ1-2 and V is TRBV12-3 or TRBV12-4; D call uncertain. The CDR3 is made up of 13 amino acids. V was trimmed by 1 base and J by 2 bases, leaving 5 bases between them. CDR3 in DNA: TGTGCCAGCAGTTTAGGACGGAACTATGGCTACACCTTC. This codes for CASSLGRNYGYTF.